The entry below gives a single TCR beta chain sequence along with its context. Its cognate antigen has yet to be identified. There are no base qualities to consult, and no much larger clone falls within one base. The sample comes from a study of post-analysis software for immune sequencing data (dated by TCRdb to the mid-2010s). A note on the overall study: Relapsing-remitting, secondary progressive and progressive-relapsing multiple sclerosis were recorded as disease courses, and subtype annotation was lacking for some patients. Patient repertoires were compared against over ten previously published healthy control repertoires from donors aged roughly 6 to 26 years. A subset of samples was prepared in parallel using single-end sample barcoding, then pooled and co-amplified after Illumina adapter ligation.

Based on the germline V gene, the CDR1 and CDR2 sequences are MDHEN and SYDVKM. The CDR3 spans 16 residues, from the cysteine through the phenylalanine. The read is trimmed to its CDR3 DNA, 48 bases read in frame from base 1. Unmatched junction bases come to 13, with V trimmed by 6 bases and J by 7 bases. To demonstrate the VDJtools post-analysis software, the study profiled TCR beta repertoires from the peripheral blood of about 13 young patients with multiple sclerosis. The patients with multiple sclerosis were children and adolescents between roughly 6 and 17 years of age. Results the study describes overall, beyond this receptor: Multiple sclerosis patients had significantly lower normalized Chao1 diversity than controls, a result that suggests substantial peripheral T-cell clonal expansion. Direct clustering with F measure revealed strong co-clustering of samples prepared in the same batch, which led to a batch-effect correction. The multiple sclerosis patient group was slightly younger than the control group. Significantly higher frequencies in patients than in controls were found for a handful of TRBV segments, including TRBV5-6, TRBV5-1 and TRBV20-1.

Receptor libraries were prepared by PCR. The listed sequencing device is Illumina HiSeq 2500. To reduce PCR and sequencing biases, unique molecular identifiers were built into the TCR beta cDNA libraries. Approximately 500,000 cDNA molecules were obtained per 1 to 10 million input T cells, so each molecule approximated one T cell. The patient libraries were prepared and sequenced using the same protocol as the earlier healthy control dataset. Within a given batch, samples were prepared together, multiplexed and sequenced on the same HiSeq lane. As for how the authors treated the data: MIGEC handled the raw barcoded reads, throwing out single-read molecular identifier groups before consensus assembly and CDR3 extraction. Clonotype tables were post-analysed with VDJtools, and diversity was normalized by down-sampling all datasets to the smallest sample size. Repertoire overlap clustering matched CDR3 amino acid but not nucleotide sequences to correct batch-related cross-sample contamination. TCRdb handled the public reads itself, with Q25 trimming in fastp and clone calling in MiXCR, and kept productive beta chains. Rows are combined by CDR3 protein, so each entry shows the most common genes and DNA. What appears here as the V and J calls and clone size reflects TCRdb's work, not the paper's. The sample table shows approximately 360,000 distinct CDR3 sequences, and roughly 30% are seen once. The biggest ten clones account for under 15% of the sample.

The sequence was obtained from a girl aged 5-17 years with multiple sclerosis. The receptor chain draws on TRBV28 and TRBJ2-1, with 9 bases in between that match TRBD2. Sequences were obtained from blood. The CDR3 region reads CASSSSGAGGRNEQFF. The DNA reads as follows: TGTGCCAGCAGCTCTAGCGGGGCGGGGGGGCGGAATGAGCAGTTCTTC.